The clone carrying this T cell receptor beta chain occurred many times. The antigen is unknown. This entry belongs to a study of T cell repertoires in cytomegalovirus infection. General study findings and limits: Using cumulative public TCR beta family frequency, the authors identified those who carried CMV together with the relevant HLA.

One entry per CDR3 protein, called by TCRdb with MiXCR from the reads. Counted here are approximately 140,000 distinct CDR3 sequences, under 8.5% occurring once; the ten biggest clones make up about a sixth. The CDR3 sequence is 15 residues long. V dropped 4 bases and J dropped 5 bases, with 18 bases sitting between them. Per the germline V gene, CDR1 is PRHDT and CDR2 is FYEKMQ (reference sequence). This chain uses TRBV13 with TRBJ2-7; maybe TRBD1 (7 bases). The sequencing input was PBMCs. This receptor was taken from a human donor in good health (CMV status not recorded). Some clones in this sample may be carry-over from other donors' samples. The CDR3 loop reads CASSSTGTGEDEQYF. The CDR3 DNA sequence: TGTGCCAGCAGCTCCACTGGAACAGGGGAGGACGAGCAGTACTTC.